This T cell receptor beta chain originates from a study of T cell responses to AZD1222 COVID-19 vaccine. The CDR3 totals 12 residues. Per the germline V gene, CDR1 is SGHNT and CDR2 is YYREEE (reference sequence). Deletions cut 0 bases from V and 8 bases from J, with 8 bases between. Generated by immunoSEQ multiplex PCR, the TCRdb table keeps only in-frame clones and is missing some. The table lists 130,000 or so clones, around nine tenths of them singletons. The receptor was derived from an adult in good health. This chain links TRBV5-4 with TRBJ1-2; D not resolved. Sample: peripheral blood, taken on day 0 of MenACWY control vaccination. In nucleotides, the CDR3 is TGTGCCAGCAGCTTGGTAGGGTACGGCTACACCTTC. As protein: CASSLVGYGYTF.